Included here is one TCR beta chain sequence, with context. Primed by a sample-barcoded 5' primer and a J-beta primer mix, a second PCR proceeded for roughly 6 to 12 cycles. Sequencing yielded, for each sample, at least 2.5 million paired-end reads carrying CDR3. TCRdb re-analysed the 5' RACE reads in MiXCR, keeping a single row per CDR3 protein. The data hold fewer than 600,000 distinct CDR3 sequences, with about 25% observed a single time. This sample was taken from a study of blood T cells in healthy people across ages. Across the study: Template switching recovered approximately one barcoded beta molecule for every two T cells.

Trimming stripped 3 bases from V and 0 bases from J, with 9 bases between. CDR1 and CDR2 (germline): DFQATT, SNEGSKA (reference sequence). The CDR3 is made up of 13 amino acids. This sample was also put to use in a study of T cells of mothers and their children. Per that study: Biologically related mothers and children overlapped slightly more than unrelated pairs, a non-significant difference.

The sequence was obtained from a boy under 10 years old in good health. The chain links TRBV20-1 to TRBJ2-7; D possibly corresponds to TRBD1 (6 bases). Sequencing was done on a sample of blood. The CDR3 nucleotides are TGCAGTGCTAGGGGGGCGGTCTCCTACGAGCAGTACTTC. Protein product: CSARGAVSYEQYF.